Shown below are 3 T cell receptor beta chains from a single sample sequenced in a study of blood T cell repertoires in COVID-19. Profiling relied on immunoSEQ multiplex PCR, and the TCRdb table lists in-frame clones only, not all of them. Of about 120,000 clones in the sample, about 90% were seen once. Sequenced sample: peripheral blood. These receptors originate from a woman in her seventies with acute or convalescent COVID-19.

CDR3 bases: TGCAGCGTCCGGACTAGCGGGGGTGAGACCCAGTACTTC. Its protein product is CSVRTSGGETQYF. The chain employs TRBV29-1 and TRBJ2-5, with 13 positions matching TRBD2. V lost 6 bases, J lost 5 bases, and 3 bases stayed unmatched. CDR1 is SQVTM, CDR2 ANQGSEA, per germline. The CDR3 runs 13 residues.

This chain connects TRBV19 to TRBJ1-5, with 12 bases lining up with TRBD1. Trimming removed 4 bases from V and 5 bases from J; junction bases left unmatched: 3. The V gene's germline CDR1 is LNHDA and CDR2 SQIVND (reference sequence). The CDR3 sequence is 15 residues long. The CDR3 loop is CASSRGQGAYQPQHF. The CDR3 DNA follows: TGTGCCAGTAGTAGGGGACAGGGGGCTTATCAGCCCCAGCATTTT. Based on the CDR3 plus reference TRBV19 and TRBJ1-5, the full variable domain is DGGITQSPKYLFRKEGQNVTLSCEQNLNHDAMYWYRQDPGQGLRLIYYSQIVNDFQKGDIAEGYSVSREKKESFPLTVTSAQKNPTAFYLCASSRGQGAYQPQHFGDGTRLSIL.

The chain uses TRBV28 and TRBJ1-2; 11 nucleotides align to TRBD1. The CDR3 is made up of 17 amino acids. Germline loops: CDR1 MDHEN, CDR2 SYDVKM. J gave up 7 bases and V 2 bases, and 12 bases lay outside the gene matches. CDR3 DNA sequence: TGTGCCAGCAGTTTACTGCGGGGGGACAGGGGGAAGTCTGGCTACACCTTC. Translation gives CASSLLRGDRGKSGYTF.